The 21 T cell receptor beta chains listed next were all sequenced from one sample in a study of OX40 agonist ivuxolimab in advanced cancers. Libraries were prepared by immunoSEQ multiplex PCR; TCRdb keeps only in-frame clonotypes and omits some of them. This table holds about 96,000 clones, 90% found once. The starting material was CD4+ or CD8+ T cells sorted from blood, obtained in a trial of the OX40 agonist ivuxolimab. Every receptor here comes from an adult with an advanced solid tumor such as melanoma, head and neck, liver or kidney cancer.

The J gene is TRBJ2-7, the V gene TRBV30; 10 nucleotides line up with TRBD2. This CDR3 is built from 15 residues. J lost 6 bases, V lost 0 bases, and 8 bases had no gene match. Germline V gene lookup returns CDR1 GTSNPN and CDR2 SVGIG (reference sequence). The CDR3 coding sequence is TGTGCCTGGAGTGTACAGAGCGGGAGGGCGAGCGAGCAGTACTTC. This translates into CAWSVQSGRASEQYF.

The sample holds one count of this clone. The chain joins TRBV7-3 to TRBJ1-1; no clear D. CDR3 length equals 15 residues. Per the germline V gene, CDR1 is SGHTA and CDR2 is FQGTGA. The V and J ends lost 5 bases and 1 base respectively, with 14 bases between them. The CDR3 protein is CASSVIPVRNTEAFF. CDR3 bases: TGTGCCAGCAGCGTTATCCCCGTAAGGAACACTGAAGCTTTCTTT. Full variable domain (outside the CDR3, taken from reference TRBV7-3 and TRBJ1-1): GAGVSQTPSNKVTEKGKYVELRCDPISGHTALYWYRQSLGQGPEFLIYFQGTGAADDSGLPNDRFFAVRPEGSVSTLKIQRTERGDSAVYLCASSVIPVRNTEAFFGQGTRLTVV.

V usage is TRBV6-4 and J usage is TRBJ2-1, with 10 bases identical to TRBD2. V lost 3 bases, J lost 8 bases, and 7 bases stayed unmatched. The CDR3 spans 15 residues. In germline, CDR1 is MRHNA, CDR2 SNTAGT. The CDR3 is CASSDRLAGVYEQFF. CDR3 coding DNA: TGTGCCAGCAGTGATCGGCTAGCGGGAGTGTATGAGCAGTTCTTC.

The chain joins TRBV5-1 to TRBJ2-3, with 10 bases that match TRBD2. The CDR3 is 19 residues long. After removal of 3 bases from V and 6 bases from J, the junction contained 19 bases not matched to a gene. Germline loops: CDR1 SGHRS, CDR2 YFSETQ. CDR3 sequence reads: CASSWADLTSGSSLDTQYF. For the CDR3, the DNA is TGCGCCAGCAGCTGGGCTGACTTGACTAGCGGGTCCAGTTTGGATACGCAGTATTTT.

For this clone: The junction shows a germline mismatch at one end, possibly a read error. The chain employs TRBV5-6 and TRBJ2-7; the match to TRBD1 covers 10 bases. The germline V gene has CDR1 SGHDT and CDR2 YYEEEE. This CDR3 has 15 residues. Here the CDR3 reads CTSSLGPDRGYEQYF. The CDR3 DNA follows: TGTACCAGCAGCTTGGGTCCGGACAGGGGGTACGAGCAGTACTTC.

V usage is TRBV7-2 and J usage is TRBJ2-1; 11 bases are a match to TRBD2. This CDR3 contains 16 residues. The germline CDR1 and CDR2 sequences are SGHTA and FQGNSA. V shed 4 bases and J 5 bases; nucleotides not matched to a gene: 7. For the CDR3, the DNA is TGTGCCAGCAGCTACCAACCGGGACTAGCGGACAATGAGCAGTTCTTC. Amino acid sequence: CASSYQPGLADNEQFF.

The genes are TRBV9 and TRBJ1-4, with D perhaps TRBD1 (6 bases). With 2 bases removed from V and 5 bases from J, the gap between germline ends came to 13 bases. Germline V CDR1 and CDR2: SGDLS, YYNGEE. CDR3 length: 15 amino acids. In nucleotides, the CDR3 is TGTGCCAGCAGCGTGAGGGGGACGGGAAATGAAAAACTGTTTTTT. Translation: CASSVRGTGNEKLFF.

The chain has TRBV7-3 and TRBJ2-1; 9 bases align to TRBD1. CDR1 SGHTA and CDR2 FQGTGA come from the germline V gene. The V segment lost 2 bases and the J segment 5 bases; nucleotides outside the gene matches: 7. The CDR3 loop spans 16 amino acids. Written as DNA, the CDR3 is TGTGCCAGCAGCTTACCGGGACAGGGAATAAACAATGAGCAGTTCTTC. It encodes CASSLPGQGINNEQFF.

V usage is TRBV7-2 and J usage is TRBJ2-1; 9 bases align to TRBD2. CDR1 is SGHTA, CDR2 FQGNSA, per germline. The CDR3 runs to 16 residues. The V gene end was trimmed by 5 bases and the J gene end by 12 bases; junction bases not matched to a gene: 17. The CDR3: CASSPRGAGGAKGQFF. In DNA form, the CDR3 reads TGTGCCAGCAGCCCCCGCGGAGCGGGAGGTGCCAAGGGGCAGTTCTTC.

The chain uses TRBV29-1 and TRBJ2-7; 11 bases line up with TRBD2. This CDR3 comprises 13 residues. The germline CDR1 and CDR2 sequences are SQVTM and ANQGSEA. The V segment lost 7 bases and the J segment 4 bases; nucleotides outside the gene matches: 6. CDR3 in DNA: TGCAGCGCACTAGCGGGAGTGGAGTACGAGCAGTACTTC. Residues: CSALAGVEYEQYF.

The chain couples TRBV5-6 to TRBJ2-3; D is unresolved. V gave up 2 bases and J gave up 5 bases, with 9 bases separating them. Germline V gene lookup returns CDR1 SGHDT and CDR2 YYEEEE. This CDR3 is 13 amino acids long. In DNA form, the CDR3 reads TGTGCCAGCAGCTTTACCTCGGTAGATACGCAGTATTTT. Translating gives CASSFTSVDTQYF. The full variable domain, with the rest looked up from reference TRBV5-6 and TRBJ2-3, is DAGVTQSPTHLIKTRGQQVTLRCSPKSGHDTVSWYQQALGQGPQFIFQYYEEEERQRGNFPDRFSGHQFPNYSSELNVNALLLGDSALYLCASSFTSVDTQYFGPGTRLTVL.

The CDR3 protein is CASRGLAGVVEQFF. Here the CDR3 DNA reads TGTGCCAGCAGGGGACTAGCGGGAGTGGTTGAGCAGTTCTTC. The chain links TRBV6-5 to TRBJ2-1; 14 bases line up with TRBD2. The CDR3 is 14 amino acids. The ends lost 6 bases at V and 9 bases at J; junction bases unmatched: 4. The V gene's germline CDR1 is MNHEY and CDR2 SVGAGI.

The chain employs TRBV11-2 and TRBJ2-1; D remains ambiguous. This CDR3 has 14 amino acids. Germline V gene sequence: CDR1 SGHAT, CDR2 FQNNGV. V dropped 1 base and J dropped 4 bases, with 8 bases sitting between them. This CDR3 reads CASSLVVQYNEQFF. The CDR3 coding sequence is TGTGCCAGCAGCTTAGTTGTACAATACAATGAGCAGTTCTTC.

V gene TRBV9 combines with J gene TRBJ2-1, with 8 positions matching TRBD1. This CDR3 contains 13 residues. The V and J ends lost 4 bases and 4 bases, in that order; junction bases with no gene match: 1. Germline V gene lookup returns CDR1 SGDLS and CDR2 YYNGEE. The CDR3 sequence: CASSRQGYNEQFF. In nucleotides, the CDR3 is TGTGCCAGCAGCAGACAGGGGTACAATGAGCAGTTCTTC.

V gene TRBV28 combines with J gene TRBJ1-1, with unresolved D. Trimming pared 5 bases from V and 4 bases from J, leaving 14 bases between. Germline loops: CDR1 MDHEN, CDR2 SYDVKM. The CDR3 runs to 14 residues. The CDR3 nucleotides are TGTGCCAGCAGTCCCGGGTCTCCTACCACTGAAGCTTTCTTT. Protein: CASSPGSPTTEAFF.

This rearrangement joins TRBV7-6 to TRBJ2-1, with D unclear. V shed 1 base and J shed 6 bases, with 10 bases lying between them. The CDR3 sequence is 14 residues long. Germline CDR1 reads SGHVS; CDR2 reads FNYEAQ. CDR3 nucleotides: TGTGCCAGCAGCTTAGTGGCAGATTCCAATGAGCAGTTCTTC. The encoded protein is CASSLVADSNEQFF.

The V and J genes are TRBV29-1 and TRBJ2-2; weak D call: TRBD1 (5 bases). The germline V and J ends were trimmed by 1 base and 0 bases, with 9 bases remaining between them. This CDR3 spans 15 amino acids. Germline CDR1 and CDR2: SQVTM and ANQGSEA. The CDR3 DNA sequence: TGCAGCGTTGAAGGGTCAGGGTCGAACACCGGGGAGCTGTTTTTT. This encodes CSVEGSGSNTGELFF.

The chain carries TRBV6-5 and TRBJ1-2, with D perhaps matching TRBD1 (5 bases). V lost 5 bases to trimming and J lost 7 bases, with 8 bases between them. Germline CDR1 MNHEY, CDR2 SVGAGI. The CDR3 length is 11 residues. In DNA form, the CDR3 reads TGTGCCAGCAGTGCAGGGTTTGGCTACACCTTC. It translates to CASSAGFGYTF.

V is TRBV11-2 and J is TRBJ2-7; 11 positions agree with TRBD2. V dropped 2 bases and J dropped 3; count of bases not matched to a gene: 12. The CDR3 has 18 amino acids. Germline CDR1 reads SGHAT; CDR2 reads FQNNGV. CDR3 amino acids: CASSLHLLAGGPHYEQYF. DNA of the CDR3: TGTGCCAGCAGCTTACATCTTCTAGCGGGAGGTCCTCACTACGAGCAGTACTTC.

V usage is TRBV7-9 and J usage is TRBJ2-1, with D hard to call. Trimming took off 7 bases at V and 10 bases at J, with 14 bases between the two ends. This CDR3 is 12 amino acids long. Germline-derived CDR1 and CDR2 are SEHNR and FQNEAQ (reference sequence). The DNA for the CDR3 is TGTGCCAGCACGTGGTTAGTCAACGAGCAGTTCTTC. Its translation: CASTWLVNEQFF.

The V and J genes are TRBV6-5 and TRBJ1-1; D remains ambiguous. This CDR3 contains 13 residues. Trimming pared 3 bases from V and 2 bases from J, leaving 7 bases between. Germline V gives CDR1 MNHEY, CDR2 SVGAGI. The CDR3 loop reads CASSYRPNTEAFF. Here the CDR3 DNA reads TGTGCCAGCAGTTATCGACCCAACACTGAAGCTTTCTTT.